This is a list of T cell receptor beta chains from one sample in a study of blood T cell repertoires in COVID-19. Libraries were prepared by immunoSEQ multiplex PCR; TCRdb keeps only in-frame clonotypes and omits some of them. This table has roughly 39,000 clones, 79% appearing once. The sequencing input was peripheral blood. These receptor sequences come from a man aged 70 or older with acute or convalescent COVID-19. CDR3s include the opening cysteine and the closing phenylalanine or tryptophan. The order of the fields is clone size, D gene, CDR3 length, V gene, J gene, CDR3 DNA, CDR3 protein. A D gene is named only where the DNA matches it firmly. Rows give clone size only sometimes, using once, few, many, or a class for an expanded clone.

>-|-|14|TRBV3-1/TRBV3-2|TRBJ2-5
TGTGCCAGCAGCCGCGGACAGTTCCAAGAGACCCAGTACTTC
CASSRGQFQETQYF
>-|TRBD2|16|TRBV27|TRBJ2-1
TGTGCCAGCAGTCCGGGACTAGCGGGACGGCACAATGAGCAGTTCTTC
CASSPGLAGRHNEQFF
>few|TRBD1|13|TRBV10-3|TRBJ2-5
TGTGCCATCAGACAGGGGGCGGGTGAGACCCAGTACTTC
CAIRQGAGETQYF
>once|TRBD1|12|TRBV29-1|TRBJ1-2
TGCAGCATCTCCAGGGGGATTGGGGGCTACACCTTC
CSISRGIGGYTF
>-|-|14|TRBV3-1/TRBV3-2|TRBJ2-1
TGTGCCAGCAGCCGGCAAGAGGGGGGGAATGAGCAGTTCTTC
CASSRQEGGNEQFF
>-|TRBD2|16|TRBV13|TRBJ2-2
TGTGCCAGCAGCCATTCGGGAAGCGGGGGAACCGGGGAGCTGTTTTTT
CASSHSGSGGTGELFF
>-|TRBD2|17|TRBV7-9|TRBJ2-1
TGTGCCAGCAGCTTATTTAGCGGGAGGCCCTCGATCAGTGAGCAGTTCTTC
CASSLFSGRPSISEQFF
>-|TRBD1|17|TRBV5-1|TRBJ1-4
TGCGCCAGCGCCAAGGGGACAGGGAGTTGGGCTAATGAAAAACTGTTTTTT
CASAKGTGSWANEKLFF
>-|TRBD1|12|TRBV10-3|TRBJ1-2
TGTGCCACCGGGACAGGGTCCTATGGCTACACCTTC
CATGTGSYGYTF
>-|TRBD1|12|TRBV10-3|TRBJ1-1
TGTGCCGCCACAGGGGCGGCCACTGAAGCTTTCTTT
CAATGAATEAFF
>-|TRBD1|14|TRBV15|TRBJ1-2
TGTGCCACCAGCAGAGCCGGACAGGGTTATGGCTACACCTTC
CATSRAGQGYGYTF
>-|TRBD2|13|TRBV10-3|TRBJ2-7
TGTGCCATCAGTGACCTAGCGGGAATCGAGCAGTACTTC
CAISDLAGIEQYF
>-|-|15|TRBV7-9|TRBJ2-7
TGTGCCAGCAGCAAAGGGACACCTGCCTCCTACGAGCAGTACTTC
CASSKGTPASYEQYF
>few|TRBD1|15|TRBV7-9|TRBJ2-1
TGTGCCAGCAGCATACGGACAGGTATGGGCAATGAGCAGTTCTTC
CASSIRTGMGNEQFF
>-|-|14|TRBV3-1/TRBV3-2|TRBJ1-3
TGTGCCAGCAGACGGGACTTGGGTGGAAACACCATATATTTT
CASRRDLGGNTIYF
>few|-|12|TRBV7-2|TRBJ2-7
TGTGCCAGCAGCTTAGGTTCCCCGACAGAATACTTC
CASSLGSPTEYF
>-|TRBD1|13|TRBV11-1|TRBJ1-2
TGTGCCAGCAGCGATAGGGGGCTAGGAGGCTACACCTTC
CASSDRGLGGYTF
>-|TRBD1|13|TRBV25-1|TRBJ1-2
TGTGCCAGCAGTAGACAGGGGGTGAATGGCTACACCTTC
CASSRQGVNGYTF
>-|-|15|TRBV7-8|TRBJ2-3
TGTGCCAGCAGCTCAACGGCGACTACCCTAGATACGCAGTATTTT
CASSSTATTLDTQYF
>-|-|11|TRBV28|TRBJ2-7
TGTGCCAGCACCAACTCCTACGAGCAGTACTTC
CASTNSYEQYF
>-|-|13|TRBV6-5|TRBJ2-2
TGTGCCAGCAGTTGGACAGCTGGCGGGGAGCTGTTTTTT
CASSWTAGGELFF
>few|TRBD1|12|TRBV29-1|TRBJ2-7
TGCAGCGTTGACAGGGGGCTCAACGAGCAGTACTTC
CSVDRGLNEQYF
>-|-|13|TRBV28|TRBJ2-7
TGTGCCAGCAGGCCCCCAGCTAGTTACGAGCAGTACTTC
CASRPPASYEQYF
>-|TRBD1|13|TRBV7-8|TRBJ1-4
TGTGCCAGCAGTCAGGGGGCGCGGGAAAAACTGTTTTTT
CASSQGAREKLFF
>-|-|15|TRBV28|TRBJ1-1
TGTGCCAGCCGGATTTGGACAGCCCTTTCAACTGAAGCTTTCTTT
CASRIWTALSTEAFF
>few|TRBD1|15|TRBV5-1|TRBJ1-1
TGCGCCAGCGCGTCCGGGACAGGGGGCAACACTGAAGCTTTCTTT
CASASGTGGNTEAFF
>-|TRBD2|14|TRBV7-3|TRBJ2-7
TGTGCCAGCAGCTCCGGGACTAGCGGGAGCGAGCAGTACTTC
CASSSGTSGSEQYF
>-|-|14|TRBV3-1/TRBV3-2|TRBJ2-3
TGTGCCAGCAGCCAAACACCGAGCACAGATACGCAGTATTTT
CASSQTPSTDTQYF
>-|TRBD2|15|TRBV5-1|TRBJ2-1
TGCGCCAGCAGCGGATTAGCGGGAGTGGAGAATGAGCAGTTCTTC
CASSGLAGVENEQFF
>-|TRBD2|15|TRBV9|TRBJ2-1
TGTGCCAGCAGCGCCGGGACTAGCGGCTACAATGAGCAGTTCTTC
CASSAGTSGYNEQFF
>-|TRBD1|19|TRBV4-1|TRBJ1-5
TGCGCCAGCAGCCTCCAACCGGGACAGGGATTTCTTAGCAATCAGCCCCAGCATTTT
CASSLQPGQGFLSNQPQHF
>medium-sized|-|15|TRBV7-9|TRBJ1-5
TGTGCCAGCAGCCCTGAGGGCTTTGGCAATCAGCCCCAGCATTTT
CASSPEGFGNQPQHF
>-|-|14|TRBV7-2|TRBJ2-7
TGTGCCAGCAGCTCTCGGACAGCCCCCTACGAGCAGTACTTC
CASSSRTAPYEQYF
>-|-|17|TRBV3-1/TRBV3-2|TRBJ2-1
TGTGCCAGCAGCCAAGATCTTTCAGCGGGCCACTCCAATGAGCAGTTCTTC
CASSQDLSAGHSNEQFF
>-|-|15|TRBV6-5|TRBJ2-7
TGTGCCAGCAGTTACTCTTTCAGGGCATCCTACGAGCAGTACTTC
CASSYSFRASYEQYF
>-|-|13|TRBV19|TRBJ2-5
TGTGCCAGTAGTATAGCCGACCTCGCGGCCCAGTACTTC
CASSIADLAAQYF
>-|-|16|TRBV4-2|TRBJ2-2
TGTGCCAGCAGCCAAGACCCCGGGGTCCTCACCGGGGAGCTGTTTTTT
CASSQDPGVLTGELFF
>-|TRBD1|19|TRBV7-3|TRBJ2-1
TGTGCCAGCAGTAGCCAACCACCCGATCCGGGACAGGGTGACAATGAGCAGTTCTTC
CASSSQPPDPGQGDNEQFF
>once|-|14|TRBV28|TRBJ1-1
TGTGCCAGCAGTTTAGGAGGGTCGGACACTGAAGCTTTCTTT
CASSLGGSDTEAFF
>-|-|13|TRBV29-1|TRBJ1-2
TGCAGCGTTGAAGTAGGTCAGGGCAGAGGCTACACCTTC
CSVEVGQGRGYTF
>-|-|16|TRBV28|TRBJ1-5
TGTGCCAGCAGTCGCCCCGTGGCAGGCCTAAATCAGCCCCAGCATTTT
CASSRPVAGLNQPQHF
>-|TRBD2|16|TRBV6-4|TRBJ2-1
TGTGCCAGCAGCCGACGGGTGGCTAGCGGGTACAATGAGCAGTTCTTC
CASSRRVASGYNEQFF
>-|-|15|TRBV28|TRBJ2-2
TGTGCCAGCAGAAGGAGCGGTACAAACACCGGGGAGCTGTTTTTT
CASRRSGTNTGELFF
>few|-|14|TRBV7-3|TRBJ1-1
TGTGCCAGCAGCTTAGAGGGACATAACACTGAAGCTTTCTTT
CASSLEGHNTEAFF
>-|-|14|TRBV28|TRBJ1-4
TGTGCCAGCAGTTTATCGGGGACATATGAAAAACTGTTTTTT
CASSLSGTYEKLFF
>-|-|15|TRBV6-5|TRBJ1-3
TGTGCCAGCACAAGGGACTTCAGCTCTGGAAACACCATATATTTT
CASTRDFSSGNTIYF
>once|-|15|TRBV6-5|TRBJ2-3
TGTGCCAGCAGTTATTTAGGGGGAACCACAGATACGCAGTATTTT
CASSYLGGTTDTQYF
>-|TRBD2|15|TRBV5-6|TRBJ2-7
TGTGCCAGCAGTTTCACTAGCGGGAGTTCCTACGAGCAGTACTTC
CASSFTSGSSYEQYF
>-|TRBD2|17|TRBV11-3|TRBJ2-1
TGTGCCAGCAGCTCCCGGACTAGCGGGAGGGCCCTCGGGGAGCAGTTCTTC
CASSSRTSGRALGEQFF